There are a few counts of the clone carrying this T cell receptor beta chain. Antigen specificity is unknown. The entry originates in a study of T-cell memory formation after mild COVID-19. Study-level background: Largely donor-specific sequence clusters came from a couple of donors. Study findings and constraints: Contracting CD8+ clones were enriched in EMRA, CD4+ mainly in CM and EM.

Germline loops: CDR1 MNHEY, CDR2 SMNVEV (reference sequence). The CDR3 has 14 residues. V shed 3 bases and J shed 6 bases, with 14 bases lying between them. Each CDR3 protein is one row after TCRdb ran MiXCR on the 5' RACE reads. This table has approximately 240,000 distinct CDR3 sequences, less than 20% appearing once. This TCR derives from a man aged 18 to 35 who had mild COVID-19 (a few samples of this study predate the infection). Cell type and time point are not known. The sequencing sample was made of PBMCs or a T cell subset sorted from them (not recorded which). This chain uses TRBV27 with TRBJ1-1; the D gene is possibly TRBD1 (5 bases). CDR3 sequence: CASSLRGRGAEAFF. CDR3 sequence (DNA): TGTGCCAGCAGTTTGAGAGGGAGGGGCGCTGAAGCTTTCTTT.